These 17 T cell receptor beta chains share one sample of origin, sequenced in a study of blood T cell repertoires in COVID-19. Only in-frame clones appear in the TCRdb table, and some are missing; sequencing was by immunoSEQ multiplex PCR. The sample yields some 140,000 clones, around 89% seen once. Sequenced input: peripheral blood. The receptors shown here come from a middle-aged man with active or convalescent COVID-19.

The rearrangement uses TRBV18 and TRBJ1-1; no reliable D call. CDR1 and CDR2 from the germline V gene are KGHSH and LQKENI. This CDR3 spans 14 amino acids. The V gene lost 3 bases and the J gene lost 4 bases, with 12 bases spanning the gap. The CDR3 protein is CASSPWEVGTEAFF. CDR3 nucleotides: TGTGCCAGCTCACCGTGGGAGGTGGGCACTGAAGCTTTCTTT.

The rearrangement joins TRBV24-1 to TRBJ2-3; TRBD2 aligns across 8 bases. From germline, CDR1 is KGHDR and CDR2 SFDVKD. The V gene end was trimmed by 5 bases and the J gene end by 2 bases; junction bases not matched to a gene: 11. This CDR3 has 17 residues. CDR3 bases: TGTGCCACCAGTGGGGGCGGGAGGTACCCTCACACAGATACGCAGTATTTT. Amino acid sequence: CATSGGGRYPHTDTQYF.

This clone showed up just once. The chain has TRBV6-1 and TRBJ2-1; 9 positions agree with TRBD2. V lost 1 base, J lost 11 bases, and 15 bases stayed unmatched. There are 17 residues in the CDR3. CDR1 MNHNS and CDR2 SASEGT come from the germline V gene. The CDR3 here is CASSEGLAVASGKQQFF. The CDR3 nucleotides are TGTGCCAGCAGTGAAGGGTTGGCTGTGGCTAGCGGGAAGCAGCAGTTCTTC.

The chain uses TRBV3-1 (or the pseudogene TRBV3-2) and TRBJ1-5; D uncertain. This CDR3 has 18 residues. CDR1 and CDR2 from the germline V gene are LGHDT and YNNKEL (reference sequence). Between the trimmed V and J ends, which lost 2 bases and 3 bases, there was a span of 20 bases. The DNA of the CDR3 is TGTGCCAGCAGCCAAAGTGGCGCGGGAAGGCTCTTCAATCAGCCCCAGCATTTT. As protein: CASSQSGAGRLFNQPQHF.

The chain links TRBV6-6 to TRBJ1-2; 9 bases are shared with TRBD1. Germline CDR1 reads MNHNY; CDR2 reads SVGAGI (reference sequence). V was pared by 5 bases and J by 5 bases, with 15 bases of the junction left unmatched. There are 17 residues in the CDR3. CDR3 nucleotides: TGTGCCAGCAGTCCTGAAGGAACCCGGGACAGGGTATATGGCTACACCTTC. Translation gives CASSPEGTRDRVYGYTF.

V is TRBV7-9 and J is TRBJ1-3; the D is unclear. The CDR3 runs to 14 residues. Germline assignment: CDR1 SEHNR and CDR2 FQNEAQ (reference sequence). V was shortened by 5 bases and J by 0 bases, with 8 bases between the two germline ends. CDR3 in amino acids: CASSARDSGNTIYF. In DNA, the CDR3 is TGTGCCAGCAGCGCCCGGGACTCTGGAAACACCATATATTTT.

This chain's CDR3 is CASKREGLHEQFF. The DNA of the CDR3 is TGTGCCAGCAAACGGGAGGGCCTCCATGAGCAGTTCTTC. V usage is TRBV2 and J usage is TRBJ2-1; 8 bases agree with TRBD2. Germline CDR1 reads SNHLY; CDR2 reads FYNNEI. After removal of 7 bases from V and 8 bases from J, the junction contained 7 bases not matched to a gene. The CDR3 covers 13 residues.

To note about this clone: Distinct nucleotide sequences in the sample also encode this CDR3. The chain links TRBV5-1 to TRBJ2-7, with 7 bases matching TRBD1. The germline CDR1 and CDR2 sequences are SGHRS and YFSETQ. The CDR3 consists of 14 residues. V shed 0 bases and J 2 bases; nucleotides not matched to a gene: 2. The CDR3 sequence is CASSLGQGAYEQYF. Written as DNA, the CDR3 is TGCGCCAGCAGCTTGGGGCAGGGGGCCTACGAGCAGTACTTC.

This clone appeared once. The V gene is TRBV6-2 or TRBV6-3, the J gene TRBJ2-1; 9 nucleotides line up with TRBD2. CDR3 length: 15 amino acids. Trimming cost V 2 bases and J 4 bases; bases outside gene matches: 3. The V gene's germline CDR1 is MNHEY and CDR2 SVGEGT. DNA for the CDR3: TGTGCCAGCAGTTACGAGCGGGGGGAGTACAATGAGCAGTTCTTC. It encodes CASSYERGEYNEQFF.

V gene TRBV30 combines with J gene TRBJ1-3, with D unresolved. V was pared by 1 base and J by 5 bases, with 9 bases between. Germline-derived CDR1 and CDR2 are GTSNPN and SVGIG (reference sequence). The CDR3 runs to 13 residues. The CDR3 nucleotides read TGTGCCTGGAGTGGGCAAGAAAGAAACACCATATATTTT. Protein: CAWSGQERNTIYF.

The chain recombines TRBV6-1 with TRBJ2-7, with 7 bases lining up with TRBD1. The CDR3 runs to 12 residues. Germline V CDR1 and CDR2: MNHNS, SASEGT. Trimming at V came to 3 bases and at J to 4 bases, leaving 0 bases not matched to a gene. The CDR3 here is CASSDRGYEQYF. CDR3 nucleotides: TGTGCCAGCAGTGACAGGGGGTACGAGCAGTACTTC.

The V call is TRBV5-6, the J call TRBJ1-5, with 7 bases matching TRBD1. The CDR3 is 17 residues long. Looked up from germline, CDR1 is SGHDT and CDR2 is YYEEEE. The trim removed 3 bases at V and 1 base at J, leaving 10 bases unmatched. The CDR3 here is CASSSTLQGWSNQPQHF. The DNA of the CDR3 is TGTGCCAGCAGCTCCACACTACAGGGGTGGAGCAATCAGCCCCAGCATTTT.

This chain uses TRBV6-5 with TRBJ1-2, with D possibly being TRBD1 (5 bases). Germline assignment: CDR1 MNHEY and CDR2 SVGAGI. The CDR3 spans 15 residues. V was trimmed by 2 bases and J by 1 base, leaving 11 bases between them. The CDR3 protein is CASSYLDSINYGYTF. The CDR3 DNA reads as TGTGCCAGCAGTTACCTAGACAGTATTAACTATGGCTACACCTTC.

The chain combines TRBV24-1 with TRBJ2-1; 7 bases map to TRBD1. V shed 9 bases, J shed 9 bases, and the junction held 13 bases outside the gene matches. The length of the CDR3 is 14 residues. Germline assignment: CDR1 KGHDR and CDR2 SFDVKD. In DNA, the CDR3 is TGTGCCACCTCCCGTAGACAGGGTTCATTTGAGCAGTTCTTC. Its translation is CATSRRQGSFEQFF.

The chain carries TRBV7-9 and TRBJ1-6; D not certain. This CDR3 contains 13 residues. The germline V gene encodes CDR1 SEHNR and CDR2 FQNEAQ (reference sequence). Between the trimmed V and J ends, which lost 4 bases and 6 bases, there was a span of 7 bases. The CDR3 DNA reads TGTGCCAGCAGCTCACAACCTAATTCACCCCTCCACTTT. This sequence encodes CASSSQPNSPLHF.

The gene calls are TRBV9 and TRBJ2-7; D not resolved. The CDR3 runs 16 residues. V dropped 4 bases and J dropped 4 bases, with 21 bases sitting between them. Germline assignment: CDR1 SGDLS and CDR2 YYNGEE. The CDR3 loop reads CASSPRRQSASYEQYF. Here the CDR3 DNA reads TGTGCCAGCAGCCCCCGTAGGCAGAGCGCATCTTACGAGCAGTACTTC. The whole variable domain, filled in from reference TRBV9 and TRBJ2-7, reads DSGVTQTPKHLITATGQRVTLRCSPRSGDLSVYWYQQSLDQGLQFLIQYYNGEERAKGNILERFSAQQFPDLHSELNLSSLELGDSALYFCASSPRRQSASYEQYFGPGTRLTVT.

The CDR3 here is CSVEDPRGAPYEQYF. In nucleotides, the CDR3 is TGCAGCGTTGAAGATCCCAGGGGAGCCCCCTACGAGCAGTACTTC. The chain recombines TRBV29-1 with TRBJ2-7, with D maybe TRBD1 (6 bases). Trimming removed 0 bases from V and 2 bases from J, with 14 bases in between. Germline values: CDR1 SQVTM, CDR2 ANQGSEA. This CDR3 is 15 amino acids long.